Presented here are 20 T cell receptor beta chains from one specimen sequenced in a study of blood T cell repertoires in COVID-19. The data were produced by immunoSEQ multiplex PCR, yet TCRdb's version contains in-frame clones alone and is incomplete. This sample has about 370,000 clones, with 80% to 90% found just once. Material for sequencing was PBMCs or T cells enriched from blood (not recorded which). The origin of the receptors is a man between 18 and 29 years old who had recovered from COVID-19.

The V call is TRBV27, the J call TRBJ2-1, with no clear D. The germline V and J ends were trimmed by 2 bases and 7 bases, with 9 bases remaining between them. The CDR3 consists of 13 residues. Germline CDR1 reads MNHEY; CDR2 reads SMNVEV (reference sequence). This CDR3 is CASSLISTNEQFF. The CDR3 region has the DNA TGTGCCAGCAGTTTAATTAGTACTAATGAGCAGTTCTTC.

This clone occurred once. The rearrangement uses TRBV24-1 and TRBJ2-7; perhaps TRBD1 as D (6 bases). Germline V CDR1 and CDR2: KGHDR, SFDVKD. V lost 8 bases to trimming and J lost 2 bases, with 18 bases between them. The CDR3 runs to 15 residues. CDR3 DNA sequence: TGTGCCACCATTGAAAGGGAGTCAGGGGCCTACGAGCAGTACTTC. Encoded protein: CATIERESGAYEQYF.

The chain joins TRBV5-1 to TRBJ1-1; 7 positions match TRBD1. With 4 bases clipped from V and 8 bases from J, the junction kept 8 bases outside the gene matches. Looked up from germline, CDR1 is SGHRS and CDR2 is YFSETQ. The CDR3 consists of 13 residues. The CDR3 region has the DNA TGCGCCAGCAGCATTGGGACAGCAAACGAAGCTTTCTTT. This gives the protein CASSIGTANEAFF.

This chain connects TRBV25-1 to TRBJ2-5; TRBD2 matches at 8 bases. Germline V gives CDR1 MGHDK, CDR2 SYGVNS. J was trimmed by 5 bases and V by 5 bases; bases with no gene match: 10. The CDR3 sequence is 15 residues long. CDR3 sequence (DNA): TGTGCCAGCAGTCCCAGAGCGGGAGATGGTGAGACCCAGTACTTC. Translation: CASSPRAGDGETQYF.

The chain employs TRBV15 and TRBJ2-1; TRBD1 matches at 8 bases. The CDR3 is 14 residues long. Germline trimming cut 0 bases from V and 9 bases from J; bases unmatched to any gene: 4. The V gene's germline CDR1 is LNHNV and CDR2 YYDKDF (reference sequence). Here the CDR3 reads CATSRDTGTGEQFF. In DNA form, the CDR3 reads TGTGCCACCAGCAGAGATACGGGGACAGGTGAGCAGTTCTTC.

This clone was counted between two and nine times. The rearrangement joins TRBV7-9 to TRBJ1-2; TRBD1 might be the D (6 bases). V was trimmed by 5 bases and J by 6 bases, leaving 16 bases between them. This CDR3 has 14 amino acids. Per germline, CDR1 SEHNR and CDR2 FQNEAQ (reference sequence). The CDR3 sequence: CASSQKGERDGYTF. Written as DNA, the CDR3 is TGTGCCAGCAGCCAAAAGGGGGAGCGAGATGGCTACACCTTC.

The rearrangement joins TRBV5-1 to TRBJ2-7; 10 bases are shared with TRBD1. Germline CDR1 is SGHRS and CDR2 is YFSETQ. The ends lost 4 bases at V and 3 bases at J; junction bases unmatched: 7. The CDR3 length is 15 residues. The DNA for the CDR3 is TGCGCCAGCAGCATCGGGGGACAGGGGATCTACGAGCAGTACTTC. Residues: CASSIGGQGIYEQYF. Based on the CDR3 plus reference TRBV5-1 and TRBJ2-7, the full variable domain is KAGVTQTPRYLIKTRGQQVTLSCSPISGHRSVSWYQQTPGQGLQFLFEYFSETQRNKGNFPGRFSGRQFSNSRSEMNVSTLELGDSALYLCASSIGGQGIYEQYFGPGTRLTVT.

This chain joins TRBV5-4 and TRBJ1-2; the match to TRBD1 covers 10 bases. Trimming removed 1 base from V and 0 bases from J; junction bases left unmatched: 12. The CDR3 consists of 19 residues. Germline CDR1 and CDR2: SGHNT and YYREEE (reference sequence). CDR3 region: CASSLKERTGGPANYGYTF. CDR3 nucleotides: TGTGCCAGCAGCTTGAAGGAGCGGACAGGGGGACCAGCTAACTATGGCTACACCTTC.

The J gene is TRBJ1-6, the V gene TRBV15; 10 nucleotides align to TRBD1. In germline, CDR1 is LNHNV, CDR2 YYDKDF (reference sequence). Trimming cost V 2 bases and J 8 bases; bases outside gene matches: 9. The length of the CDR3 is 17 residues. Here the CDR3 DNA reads TGTGCCACCAGCAGACAATGGGGACAGGGGCTAGATTCACCCCTCCACTTT. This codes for CATSRQWGQGLDSPLHF.

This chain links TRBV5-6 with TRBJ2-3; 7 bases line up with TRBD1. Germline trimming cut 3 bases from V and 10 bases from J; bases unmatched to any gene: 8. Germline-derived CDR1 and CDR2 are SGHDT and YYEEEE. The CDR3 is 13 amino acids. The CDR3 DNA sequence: TGTGCCAGCAGCTGGGACAGTAGTTTGTCGCAGTATTTT. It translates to CASSWDSSLSQYF.

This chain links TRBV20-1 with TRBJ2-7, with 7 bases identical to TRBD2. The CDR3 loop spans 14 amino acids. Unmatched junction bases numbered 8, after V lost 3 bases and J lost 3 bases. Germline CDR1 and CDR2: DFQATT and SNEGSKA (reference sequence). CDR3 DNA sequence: TGCAGTGCTAGTACGCCTAGCGGATACTACGAGCAGTACTTC. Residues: CSASTPSGYYEQYF.

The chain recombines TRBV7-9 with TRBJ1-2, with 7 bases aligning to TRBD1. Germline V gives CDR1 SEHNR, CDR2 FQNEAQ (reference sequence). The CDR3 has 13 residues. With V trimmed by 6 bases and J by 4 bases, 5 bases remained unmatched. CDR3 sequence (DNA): TGTGCCAGCAGTCCGACAGGGAGCTATGGCTACACCTTC. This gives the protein CASSPTGSYGYTF.

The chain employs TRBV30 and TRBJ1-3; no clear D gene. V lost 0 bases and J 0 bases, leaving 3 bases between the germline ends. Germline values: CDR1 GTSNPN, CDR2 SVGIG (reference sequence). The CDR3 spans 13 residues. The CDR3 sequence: CAWSVASGNTIYF. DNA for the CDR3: TGTGCCTGGAGTGTAGCCTCTGGAAACACCATATATTTT.

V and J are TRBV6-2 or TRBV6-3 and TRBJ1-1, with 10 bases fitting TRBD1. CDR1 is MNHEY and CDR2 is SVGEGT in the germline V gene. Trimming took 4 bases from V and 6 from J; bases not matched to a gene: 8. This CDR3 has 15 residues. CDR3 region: CASSFLTGGLPEAFF. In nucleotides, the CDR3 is TGTGCCAGCAGTTTCCTGACAGGGGGCCTCCCTGAAGCTTTCTTT.

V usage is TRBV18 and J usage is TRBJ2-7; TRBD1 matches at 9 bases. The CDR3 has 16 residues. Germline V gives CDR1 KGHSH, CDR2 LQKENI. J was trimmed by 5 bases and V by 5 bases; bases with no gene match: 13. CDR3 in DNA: TGTGCCAGCTCATCAACCAAGGGGACAGGGTTTAACGAGCAGTACTTC. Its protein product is CASSSTKGTGFNEQYF.

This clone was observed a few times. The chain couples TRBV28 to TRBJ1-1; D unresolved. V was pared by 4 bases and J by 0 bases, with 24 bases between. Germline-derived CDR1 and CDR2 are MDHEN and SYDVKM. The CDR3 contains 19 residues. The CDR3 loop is CASSYGLSFTGRMNTEAFF. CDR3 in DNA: TGTGCCAGCAGTTACGGTCTTTCATTTACCGGGAGAATGAACACTGAAGCTTTCTTT.

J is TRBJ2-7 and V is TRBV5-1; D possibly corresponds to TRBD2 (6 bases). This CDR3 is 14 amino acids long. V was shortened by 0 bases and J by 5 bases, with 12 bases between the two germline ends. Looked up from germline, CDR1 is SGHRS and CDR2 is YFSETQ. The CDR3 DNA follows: TGCGCCAGCAGCTTGGCGGGGGAAGGCAACGAGCAGTACTTC. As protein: CASSLAGEGNEQYF.

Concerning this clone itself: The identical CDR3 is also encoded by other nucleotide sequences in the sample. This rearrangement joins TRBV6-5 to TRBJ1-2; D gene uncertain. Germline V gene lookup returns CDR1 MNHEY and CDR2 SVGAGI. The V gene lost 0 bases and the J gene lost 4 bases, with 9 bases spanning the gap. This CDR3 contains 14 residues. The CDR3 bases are TGTGCCAGCAGTTACTCGAGAGGGAGCTATGGCTACACCTTC. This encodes CASSYSRGSYGYTF.

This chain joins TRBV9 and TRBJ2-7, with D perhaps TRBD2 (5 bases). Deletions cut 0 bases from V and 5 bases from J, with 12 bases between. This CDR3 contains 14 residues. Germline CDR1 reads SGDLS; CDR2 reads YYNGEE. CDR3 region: CASSVAGSNHEQYF. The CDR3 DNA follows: TGTGCCAGCAGCGTAGCGGGATCCAACCACGAGCAGTACTTC. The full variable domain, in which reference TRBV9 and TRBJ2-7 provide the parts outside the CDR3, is DSGVTQTPKHLITATGQRVTLRCSPRSGDLSVYWYQQSLDQGLQFLIQYYNGEERAKGNILERFSAQQFPDLHSELNLSSLELGDSALYFCASSVAGSNHEQYFGPGTRLTVT.

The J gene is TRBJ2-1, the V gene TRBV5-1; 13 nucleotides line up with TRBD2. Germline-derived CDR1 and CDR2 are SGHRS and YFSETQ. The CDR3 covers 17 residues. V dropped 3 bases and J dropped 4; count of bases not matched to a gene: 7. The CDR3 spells CASSYSRTSGSYNEQFF. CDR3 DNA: TGCGCCAGCAGCTATTCCAGGACTAGCGGGAGTTACAATGAGCAGTTCTTC.